The clone carrying this T cell receptor (beta chain) has at least ten counts. Its target is not known. The data are from a study of T cells after yellow fever vaccination. Whole-study findings and limits: Booster sampling recovered most clones from primary vaccination (under 98% CD4, around 90% CD8). A minor fraction of clonotypes spanned both CD4 and CD8 compartments. Researchers report a weaker secondary response that nonetheless peaked faster, day 5 versus 15.

The CDR3 is made up of 16 amino acids. From germline, CDR1 is DFQATT and CDR2 SNEGSKA (reference sequence). V shed 7 bases and J shed 8 bases, with 26 bases lying between them. The 5'RACE template-switching step produced TCR cDNA and added a universal primer site and UMIs. TCRdb recomputed calls from the 5' RACE reads with MiXCR, one row per CDR3 protein. The data hold 100,000 to 150,000 distinct CDR3 sequences, with under 9% observed a single time. The sequence was obtained from a man between 18 and 35 years old who received the YFV17D yellow fever vaccine. The chain uses TRBV20-1 and TRBJ1-4; the D gene is possibly TRBD1 (6 bases). The specimen comprised CD8+ T cells sorted from PBMCs, sampled on the day of the yellow fever booster vaccination. For the CDR3, the DNA is TGCAGTGAGGGGGGATCTTCCGGGGCGAGTAGAGAAAAACTGTTTTTT. Amino acid sequence: CSEGGSSGASREKLFF.